One and the same sample provided the 5 T cell receptor beta chains below, sequenced in a study of control samples from healthy donors and cancer patients. The assay was immunoSEQ multiplex PCR, and TCRdb's table has in-frame clones only and misses some. The sample has around 100,000 clones, around 88% seen once. Sequences were obtained from blood. These receptors all stem from a man aged 25-45 years in good health.

V and J are TRBV27 and TRBJ1-1; TRBD1 might be the D (6 bases). The CDR3 length is 14 residues. Trimming left V 4 bases short and J 7 bases short, with 16 bases between. The germline gives CDR1 MNHEY, CDR2 SMNVEV (reference sequence). The CDR3 sequence is CASSWLGQTNEAFF. CDR3 nucleotides: TGTGCCAGCAGTTGGCTTGGACAGACCAATGAAGCTTTCTTT.

V usage is TRBV7-9 and J usage is TRBJ2-7; D possibly corresponds to TRBD2 (7 bases). Germline V gene lookup returns CDR1 SEHNR and CDR2 FQNEAQ (reference sequence). The CDR3 extends over 13 amino acids. Trimming took off 0 bases at V and 7 bases at J, with 10 bases between the two ends. CDR3 nucleotides: TGTGCCAGCAGCTTAGCGGGGGGGCGAGAGCAGTACTTC. Translating gives CASSLAGGREQYF.

In its sample, this clone was seen once. The CDR3 is CASTAQRTEAFF. The CDR3, as DNA: TGTGCCAGCACGGCGCAGAGAACTGAAGCTTTCTTT. The chain has TRBV2 and TRBJ1-1; D is unresolved. Germline V CDR1 and CDR2: SNHLY, FYNNEI. V gave up 7 bases and J gave up 5 bases, with 11 bases separating them. The CDR3 runs 12 residues.

This chain connects TRBV15 to TRBJ2-7, with D perhaps matching TRBD2 (6 bases). Germline CDR1 reads LNHNV; CDR2 reads YYDKDF (reference sequence). This CDR3 comprises 16 residues. The ends were cut back, 0 bases at V and 2 bases at J, with 14 bases in the middle. In nucleotides, the CDR3 is TGTGCCACCAGCAGAGATATTCGGGAGTCCGCCTACGAGCAGTACTTC. Protein sequence: CATSRDIRESAYEQYF.

This clone was detected only a few times. This rearrangement joins TRBV11-2 to TRBJ1-1; 9 positions match TRBD1. This CDR3 is 15 amino acids long. Germline V gene sequence: CDR1 SGHAT, CDR2 FQNNGV. V lost 0 bases and J lost 11; bases outside the gene matches: 10. The CDR3 nucleotides read TGTGCCAGCAGCTTAGACCTCCGGGACAGGGTTTTTGCTTTCTTT. Its protein is CASSLDLRDRVFAFF.